A selection of T cell receptor beta chains follows, all from one sample in a study of cytomegalovirus exposure and HLA in healthy donors. Method: immunoSEQ multiplex PCR; TCRdb's copy keeps in-frame clones and lacks some. This specimen shows more than 95,000 clones; the ten leading clones hold 2% to 2.5%. The sequenced sample consisted of PBMCs. The receptors shown here come from a man aged 40-50 years in good health and CMV-seronegative. Each CDR3 is given with its conserved first and last residue. Fields, in order: J gene, V gene, D gene, CDR3 length, CDR3 DNA, CDR3 protein. A D gene is named only where the DNA matches it firmly.

>TRBJ1-2|TRBV28|NA|15
TGTGCCAGCAGTTTCTCCCAGAATTTGTTGTATGGCTACACCTTC
CASSFSQNLLYGYTF
>TRBJ1-2|TRBV29-1|NA|11
TGCAGCGTTGGTGACAGTCATGGCTACACCTTC
CSVGDSHGYTF
>TRBJ2-5|TRBV5-4|NA|13
TGTGCCAGCAGTTTGTTGCTACAAGAGACCCAGTACTTC
CASSLLLQETQYF
>TRBJ2-2|TRBV9|TRBD2|16
TGTGCCAGCAGCGTAGAAACTAGCGGGAGCACCGGGGAGCTGTTTTTT
CASSVETSGSTGELFF
>TRBJ2-7|TRBV6-1|TRBD1|16
TGTGCCAGCAGTGATTACCGACAGGGGCCGGCCTACGAGCAGTACTTC
CASSDYRQGPAYEQYF
>TRBJ1-1|TRBV30|NA|13
TGTGCCTGGGGTATAACAGGGCGTGGAGAAGCTTTCTTT
CAWGITGRGEAFF
>TRBJ2-7|TRBV28|NA|14
TGTGCCAGCAGTTCCCCCCCAGGGGGGCCCGAGCAGTACTTC
CASSSPPGGPEQYF
>TRBJ2-7|TRBV10-3|TRBD2|13
TGTGCCTCGACTAGCGGGGCCTCCTACGAGCAGTACTTC
CASTSGASYEQYF
>TRBJ2-7|TRBV4-3|NA|14
TGCGCCAGCAGCCAAGATAGCCAGGGCTACGAGCAGTACTTC
CASSQDSQGYEQYF
>TRBJ1-2|TRBV7-2|NA|14
TGTGCCAGCAGCCGTGTGGCCGGAGCGCATGGCTACACCTTC
CASSRVAGAHGYTF
>TRBJ2-2|TRBV7-9|NA|16
TGTGCCAGCAGCCTTGCGACAGGAAAGAACACCGGGGAGCTGTTTTTT
CASSLATGKNTGELFF
>TRBJ1-5|TRBV30|NA|14
TGTGCCTGGAGTTACCGGGTTGGTCGGCAGCCCCAGCATTTT
CAWSYRVGRQPQHF
>TRBJ2-7|TRBV27|TRBD1|14
TGTGCCAGCAGTTTACGTTCAGGGGGCTCCGAGCAGTACTTC
CASSLRSGGSEQYF
>TRBJ2-7|TRBV11-2|TRBD2|16
TGTGCCAGCAGCTTAGATAGGCTAGCGGGAGCGGAGGAGCAGTACTTC
CASSLDRLAGAEEQYF
>TRBJ2-3|TRBV7-3|TRBD2|14
TGTGCCAGCAGCTTACGAGGTAGCGGGGATACGCAGTATTTT
CASSLRGSGDTQYF
>TRBJ2-7|TRBV6-5|TRBD1|14
TGTGCCAGTCAAAAGCACAGGGGTTGGTACGAGCAGTACTTC
CASQKHRGWYEQYF
>TRBJ2-7|TRBV7-2|TRBD1|15
TGTGCCAGCAGCTTAGACCCGGGACAGGGGGAAGAGCAGTACTTC
CASSLDPGQGEEQYF
>TRBJ2-5|TRBV29-1|NA|12
TGCAGCGTAAACAGGGCCCAAGAGACCCAGTACTTC
CSVNRAQETQYF
>TRBJ1-4|TRBV5-1|TRBD1|16
TGCGCCAGCAGCTCGACAGGGGGTGCAACTAATGAAAAACTGTTTTTT
CASSSTGGATNEKLFF
>TRBJ2-7|TRBV19|NA|13
TGTGCCAGTAGTTTTGGGGGGGCCCGCGAGCAGTACTTC
CASSFGGAREQYF
>TRBJ1-2|TRBV30|TRBD1|14
TGTGCCTGGAGTGTGGGACAGGGCGGTGATGGCTACACCTTC
CAWSVGQGGDGYTF
>TRBJ2-5|TRBV5-1|NA|15
TGCGCCAGCAGGAAGGTGGGAGAATTGGGAGAGACCCAGTACTTC
CASRKVGELGETQYF
>TRBJ2-6|TRBV7-9|NA|17
TGTGCCAGCAGCTTAGAGGGCGGGATCGGAGGGGCCAACGTCCTGACTTTC
CASSLEGGIGGANVLTF
>TRBJ2-7|TRBV5-1|NA|13
TGCGCCAGCAGCTCGGAGGGTGGTTACGAGCAGTACTTC
CASSSEGGYEQYF
>TRBJ1-1|TRBV4-2|NA|15
TGTGCCAGCAGCCAAGAGGGCACGAGGAACACTGAAGCTTTCTTT
CASSQEGTRNTEAFF
>TRBJ2-5|TRBV7-2|TRBD1|14
TGTGCCAGCAGCACCTACAGGGGCGGAGAGACCCAGTACTTC
CASSTYRGGETQYF
>TRBJ2-3|TRBV2|TRBD1|15
TGTGCCAGCAGTGTGGTAGGACAGGGCACAGATACGCAGTATTTT
CASSVVGQGTDTQYF
>TRBJ1-1|TRBV6-5|NA|13
TGTGCCAGCAGTTACCGGAGTGTCGCTGAAGCTTTCTTT
CASSYRSVAEAFF
>TRBJ2-3|TRBV7-2|NA|14
TGTGCCAGCAGCTCTTCTTTGGGCGCAGATACGCAGTATTTT
CASSSSLGADTQYF
>TRBJ1-6|TRBV7-9|NA|13
TGTGCCAGCAGCCCTCGTCGGGATTCACCCCTCCACTTT
CASSPRRDSPLHF
>TRBJ1-5|TRBV30|NA|13
TGTGCCTGGTCTAACAGGGGCAATCAGCCCCAGCATTTT
CAWSNRGNQPQHF
>TRBJ2-5|TRBV13|NA|14
TGTGCCAGCAGCTCAACAGGGACCCAAGAGACCCAGTACTTC
CASSSTGTQETQYF
>TRBJ2-4|TRBV7-2|TRBD2|16
TGTGCCAGCAGCCAAATAGCGGGAGGGCTCAAAAACATTCAGTACTTC
CASSQIAGGLKNIQYF
>TRBJ2-5|TRBV2|TRBD2|17
TGTGCCAGCAGTGAAAGGGCTAGCGGGAGGGCCGGGGAGACCCAGTACTTC
CASSERASGRAGETQYF
>TRBJ2-5|TRBV28|NA|13
TGTGCCAGCAGTTTGAACAGACAAGAGACCCAGTACTTC
CASSLNRQETQYF
>TRBJ1-2|TRBV27|TRBD1|13
TGTGCCAGCTCGGACAGGGGGCTCTATGGCTACACCTTC
CASSDRGLYGYTF
>TRBJ2-7|TRBV11-2|NA|15
TGTGCCAGCAGCTTAGAGGCAGGGCCCTCCTACGAGCAGTACTTC
CASSLEAGPSYEQYF
>TRBJ1-5|TRBV6-5|NA|15
TGTGCCAGCAGTTACTCAGGGGTTGGCAATCAGCCCCAGCATTTT
CASSYSGVGNQPQHF
>TRBJ2-5|TRBV29-1|TRBD2|18
TGCAGCGTTGGCATGCCTAGCGGGAGGTTCCGGGAACAAGAGACCCAGTACTTC
CSVGMPSGRFREQETQYF
>TRBJ1-4|TRBV28|TRBD1|15
TGTGCCAGCAGTTCACAGGGGGCTGAAGGTGAAAAACTGTTTTTT
CASSSQGAEGEKLFF
>TRBJ2-2|TRBV29-1|NA|12
TGCAGCGTTGTATCCGGGGCCGGGGAGCTGTTTTTT
CSVVSGAGELFF
>TRBJ1-1|TRBV2|TRBD1|13
TGTGCCAGCAGGGACAGGGGGAACACTGAAGCTTTCTTT
CASRDRGNTEAFF
>TRBJ1-1|TRBV29-1|NA|12
TGCAGCTCTTCAAGGGGGGGCACTGAAGCTTTCTTT
CSSSRGGTEAFF
>TRBJ1-1|TRBV28|TRBD1|15
TGTGCCAGCAGTAACCCGGGACAGATGAACACTGAAGCTTTCTTT
CASSNPGQMNTEAFF
>TRBJ2-6|TRBV30|NA|19
TGTGCCTGGAGTGCCCCTACGCCAGGGAGGATCTCTGGGGCCAACGTCCTGACTTTC
CAWSAPTPGRISGANVLTF
>TRBJ2-7|TRBV7-9|NA|13
TGTGCCAGCAGCTTAGGGGCCCTTTACGAGCAGTACTTC
CASSLGALYEQYF
>TRBJ1-1|TRBV6-1|TRBD1|13
TGTGCCAGCAGTGACCAGGGGGACACTGAAGCTTTCTTT
CASSDQGDTEAFF
>TRBJ2-2|TRBV6-5|TRBD1|14
TGTGCCAGCAGTTCTTACAGGGGGCCCGGGGAGCTGTTTTTT
CASSSYRGPGELFF
>TRBJ2-3|TRBV9|TRBD2|18
TGTGCCAGCAGCGTAGCTACGAGTCGGATAGCGGGAGTAGATACGCAGTATTTT
CASSVATSRIAGVDTQYF
>TRBJ1-2|TRBV11-3|TRBD1|16
TGTGCCAGCAGCTTCCAACGGGGACAGGGGGCTTATGGCTACACCTTC
CASSFQRGQGAYGYTF
>TRBJ2-7|TRBV7-2|TRBD2|16
TGTGCCAGCAGCTTAGTCGGGGGCGGGGGGCTACACGAGCAGTACTTC
CASSLVGGGGLHEQYF
>TRBJ2-5|TRBV5-1|TRBD2|19
TGCGCCAGCAGCCTGGGGTGGGGACTAGCGGGGGGGTACCAAGAGACCCAGTACTTC
CASSLGWGLAGGYQETQYF
>TRBJ2-7|TRBV5-1|NA|15
TGCGCCAGCAGCTTGGGCCTCGGGGGGCCTGGCGAGCAGTACTTC
CASSLGLGGPGEQYF
>TRBJ1-1|TRBV6-1|NA|14
TGTGCCAGCAGCCAGGAGACTATCGGGTTAGGAGCTTTCTTT
CASSQETIGLGAFF
>TRBJ1-3|TRBV30|TRBD1|14
TGTGCCTTAGCCGGACAGGTCTCTGGAAACACCATATATTTT
CALAGQVSGNTIYF